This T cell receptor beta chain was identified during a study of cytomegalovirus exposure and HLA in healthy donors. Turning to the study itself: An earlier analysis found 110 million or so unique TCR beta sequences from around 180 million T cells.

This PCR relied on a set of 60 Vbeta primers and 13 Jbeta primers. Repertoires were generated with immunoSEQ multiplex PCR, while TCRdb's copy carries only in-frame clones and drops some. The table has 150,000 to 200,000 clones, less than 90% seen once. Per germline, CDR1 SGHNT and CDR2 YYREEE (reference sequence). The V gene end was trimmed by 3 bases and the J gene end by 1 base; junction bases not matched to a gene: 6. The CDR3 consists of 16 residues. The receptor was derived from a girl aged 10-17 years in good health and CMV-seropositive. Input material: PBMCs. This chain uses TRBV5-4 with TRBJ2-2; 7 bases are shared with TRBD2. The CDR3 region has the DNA TGTGCCAGCAGCTCAAGGGGCGGGAGGAACACCGGGGAGCTGTTTTTT. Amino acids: CASSSRGGRNTGELFF.